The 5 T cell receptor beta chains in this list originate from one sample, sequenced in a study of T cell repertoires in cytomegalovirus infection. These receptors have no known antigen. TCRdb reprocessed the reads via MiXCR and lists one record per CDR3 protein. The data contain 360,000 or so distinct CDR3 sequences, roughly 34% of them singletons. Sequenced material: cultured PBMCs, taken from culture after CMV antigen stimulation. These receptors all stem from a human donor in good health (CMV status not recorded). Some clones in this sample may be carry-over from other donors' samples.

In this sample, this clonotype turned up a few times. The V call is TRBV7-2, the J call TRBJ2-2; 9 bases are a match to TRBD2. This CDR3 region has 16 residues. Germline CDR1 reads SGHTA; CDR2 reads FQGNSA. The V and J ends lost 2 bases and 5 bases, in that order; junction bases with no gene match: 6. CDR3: CASSLSPAGGTGELFF. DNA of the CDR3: TGTGCCAGCAGCTTATCCCCAGCGGGAGGTACCGGGGAGCTGTTTTTT. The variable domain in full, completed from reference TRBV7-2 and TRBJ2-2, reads GAGVSQSPSNKVTEKGKDVELRCDPISGHTALYWYRQSLGQGLEFLIYFQGNSAPDKSGLPSDRFSAERTGGSVSTLTIQRTQQEDSAVYLCASSLSPAGGTGELFFGEGSRLTVL.

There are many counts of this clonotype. CDR3 in DNA: TGTGCCAGCAGAGGGGGTGGACAGGGGCGTCAGGCTGAAGCTTTCTTT. Its translation: CASRGGGQGRQAEAFF. The rearrangement joins TRBV12-3 or TRBV12-4 to TRBJ1-1; 9 bases fit TRBD1. J was trimmed by 6 bases and V by 6 bases; bases with no gene match: 14. CDR3 length: 16 residues.

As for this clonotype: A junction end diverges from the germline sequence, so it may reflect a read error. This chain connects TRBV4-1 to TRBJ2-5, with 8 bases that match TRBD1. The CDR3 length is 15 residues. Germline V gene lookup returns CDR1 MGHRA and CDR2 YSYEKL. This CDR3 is CASSHVRDRQETQYF. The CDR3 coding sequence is TGTGCCAGCAGCCACGTGCGGGACAGGCAAGAGACCCAGTACTTC.

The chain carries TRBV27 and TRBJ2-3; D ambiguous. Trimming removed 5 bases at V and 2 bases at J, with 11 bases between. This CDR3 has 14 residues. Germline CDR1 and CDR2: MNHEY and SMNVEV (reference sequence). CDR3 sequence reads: CASSPLGPTDTQYF. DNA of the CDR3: TGTGCCAGCAGTCCACTCGGGCCCACAGATACGCAGTATTTT.

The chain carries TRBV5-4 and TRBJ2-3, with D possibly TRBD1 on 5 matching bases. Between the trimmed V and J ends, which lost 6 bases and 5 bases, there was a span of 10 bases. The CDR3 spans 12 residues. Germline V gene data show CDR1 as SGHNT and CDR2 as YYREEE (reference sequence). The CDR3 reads CASKPQGDTQYF. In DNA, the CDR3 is TGTGCCAGCAAACCCCAGGGAGATACGCAGTATTTT.